This T cell receptor (beta chain) was documented in a study of cytomegalovirus exposure and HLA in healthy donors. A multiplex PCR was run with 60 Vbeta primers and 13 Jbeta primers. Profiling relied on immunoSEQ multiplex PCR, and the TCRdb table lists in-frame clones only, not all of them. The sample shows 100,000 or so clones, 65% to 80% of them seen only once. This CDR3 has 13 amino acids. Germline-derived CDR1 and CDR2 are LNHNV and YYDKDF (reference sequence). V gave up 4 bases and J gave up 5 bases, with 11 bases separating them. This clone was seen more than once but under ten times. The V and J genes are TRBV15 and TRBJ2-5; D unclear. The clonotype comes from a woman aged 40 to 50 in good health and CMV-seronegative. The sequencing input was PBMCs. The CDR3 region is CATSNQPRETQYF. CDR3 DNA sequence: TGTGCCACCAGCAATCAACCACGGGAGACCCAGTACTTC.